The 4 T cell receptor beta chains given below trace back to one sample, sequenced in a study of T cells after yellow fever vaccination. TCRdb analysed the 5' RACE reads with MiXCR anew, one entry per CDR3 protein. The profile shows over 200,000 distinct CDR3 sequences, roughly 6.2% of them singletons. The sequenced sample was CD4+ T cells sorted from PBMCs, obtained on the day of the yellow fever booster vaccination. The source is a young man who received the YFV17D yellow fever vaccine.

CDR3 bases: TGTGCCAGTAGTACAGGGGGAGGTCAGCCCCAGCATTTT. Its translation is CASSTGGGQPQHF. The chain recombines TRBV19 with TRBJ1-5, with TRBD1 matching over 7 bases. The ends lost 4 bases at V and 6 bases at J; junction bases unmatched: 3. This CDR3 is 13 amino acids long. In germline, CDR1 is LNHDA, CDR2 SQIVND (reference sequence).

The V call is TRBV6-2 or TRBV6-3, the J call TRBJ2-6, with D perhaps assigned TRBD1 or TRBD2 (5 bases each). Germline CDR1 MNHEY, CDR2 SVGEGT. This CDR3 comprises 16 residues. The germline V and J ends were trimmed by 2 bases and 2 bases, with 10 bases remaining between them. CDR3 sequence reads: CASSYLRGPGANVLTF. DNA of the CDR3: TGTGCCAGCAGTTACCTCCGGGGCCCTGGGGCCAACGTCCTGACTTTC.

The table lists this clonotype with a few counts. The DNA of the CDR3 is TGTGCCAGCAGCTTCTCCCCGTCCGCGTACAATGAGCAGTTCTTC. It yields the protein CASSFSPSAYNEQFF. The rearrangement links TRBV6-5 to TRBJ2-1; D uncertain. Germline V gene lookup returns CDR1 MNHEY and CDR2 SVGAGI. The CDR3 has 15 residues. V was clipped by 6 bases and J by 4 bases, with 16 bases between them.

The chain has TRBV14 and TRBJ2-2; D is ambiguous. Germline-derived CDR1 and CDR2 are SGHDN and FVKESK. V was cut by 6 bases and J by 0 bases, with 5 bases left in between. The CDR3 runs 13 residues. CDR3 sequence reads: CASRRTNTGELFF. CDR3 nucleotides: TGTGCCAGCAGGAGAACGAACACCGGGGAGCTGTTTTTT.